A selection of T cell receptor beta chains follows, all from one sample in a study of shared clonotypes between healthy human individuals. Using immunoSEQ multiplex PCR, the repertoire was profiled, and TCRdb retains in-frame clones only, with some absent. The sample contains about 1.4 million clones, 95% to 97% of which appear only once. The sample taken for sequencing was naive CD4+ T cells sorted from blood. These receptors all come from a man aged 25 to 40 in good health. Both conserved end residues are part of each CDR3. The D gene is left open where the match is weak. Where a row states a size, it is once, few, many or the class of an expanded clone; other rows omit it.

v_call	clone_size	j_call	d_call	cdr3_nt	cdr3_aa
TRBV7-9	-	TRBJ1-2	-	TGTGCCAGCAGCCCTACCCGGGACGGTGGCTATGGCTACACCTTC	CASSPTRDGGYGYTF
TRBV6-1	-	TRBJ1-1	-	TGTGCCAGCAGCTGGGGACGCATGAACACTGAAGCTTTCTTT	CASSWGRMNTEAFF
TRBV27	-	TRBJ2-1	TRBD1	TGTGCCAGCAGTTTTGATAAACCACCGGACAGGGTGAAGCGTGTTGTGCAGTTCTTC	CASSFDKPPDRVKRVVQFF
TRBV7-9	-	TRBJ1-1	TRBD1	TGTGCCAGCAGCTACCAATCTGGGACAGGGAGGGCTGAAGCTTTCTTT	CASSYQSGTGRAEAFF
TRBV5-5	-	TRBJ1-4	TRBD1	TGTGCCAGCAGCCCCCGACAGGGTACTAATGAAAAACTGTTTTTT	CASSPRQGTNEKLFF
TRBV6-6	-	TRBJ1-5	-	TGTGCCAGCAGTTACGCGTCAGGGAATCAGCCCCAGCATTTT	CASSYASGNQPQHF
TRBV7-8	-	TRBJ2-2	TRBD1	TGTGCCAGCCCCAAAGCTGGGACAGGGTTCACCGGGGAGCTGTTTTTT	CASPKAGTGFTGELFF
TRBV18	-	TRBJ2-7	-	TGTGCCAGCTCACCATTAGACAACCCGGCCTACGAGCAGTACTTC	CASSPLDNPAYEQYF
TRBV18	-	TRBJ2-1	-	TGTGCCAGCTCACCATTATCCGGGGGCGCAGAGGGTGAGCAGTTCTTC	CASSPLSGGAEGEQFF
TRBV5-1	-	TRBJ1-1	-	TGCGCCAGCAGCACCCCGGGCAGTATGAACACTGAAGCTTTCTTT	CASSTPGSMNTEAFF
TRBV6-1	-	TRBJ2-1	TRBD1	TGTGCCAGCAGCCGGGACAGCTCCTACAATGAGCAGTTCTTC	CASSRDSSYNEQFF
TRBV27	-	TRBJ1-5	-	TGTGCCAGCAGTTTACAGGGGCCCAATCAGCCCCAGCATTTT	CASSLQGPNQPQHF
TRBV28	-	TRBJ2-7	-	TGTGCCAGCACCTCACCCGCCAAAGAGCAGTACTTC	CASTSPAKEQYF
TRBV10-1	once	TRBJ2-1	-	TGCGCCAGCAGTAACGACCGGGGCTACAATGAGCAGTTCTTC	CASSNDRGYNEQFF
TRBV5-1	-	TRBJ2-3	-	TGCGCCAGCAGGTTTGGGGGTATTCGATCCACAGATACGCAGTATTTT	CASRFGGIRSTDTQYF
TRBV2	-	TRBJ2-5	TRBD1	TGTGCCAGCAGCGACAGGGTCAAAGAGACCCAGTACTTC	CASSDRVKETQYF
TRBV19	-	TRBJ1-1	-	TGTGCCAGTAGTATAACCGGGGTCAGAACTGAAGCTTTCTTT	CASSITGVRTEAFF
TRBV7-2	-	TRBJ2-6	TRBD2	TGTGCCAGCACCGGGGGACTAGCGTTAAACTCTGGGGCCAACGTCCTGACTTTC	CASTGGLALNSGANVLTF
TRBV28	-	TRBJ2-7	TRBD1	TGTGCCAGCGCGGGACAGGCCGAACGAAACTACGAGCAGTACTTC	CASAGQAERNYEQYF
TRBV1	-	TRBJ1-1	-	TGCACCAGCAGCAGGACAGGCGACACTGAAGCTTTCTTT	CTSSRTGDTEAFF
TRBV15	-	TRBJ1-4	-	TGTGCCACCAATAGGGGATTGGGTGAAAAACTGTTTTTT	CATNRGLGEKLFF
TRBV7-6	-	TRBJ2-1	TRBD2	TGTGCCAGCAGCCCATCGGGAGGGTTGGTTTACAATGAGCAGTTCTTC	CASSPSGGLVYNEQFF
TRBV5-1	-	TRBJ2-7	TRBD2	TGCGCCAGCAGCGCTAGCGGGAGGCCCTACGAGCAGTACTTC	CASSASGRPYEQYF
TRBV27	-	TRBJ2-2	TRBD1	TGTGCCAGCAGGAAGGGGGCGCGGTCCGGGGAGCTGTTTTTT	CASRKGARSGELFF
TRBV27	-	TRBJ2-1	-	TGTGCCAGCTCCACGGGACTCACCCCCAATGAGCAGTTCTTC	CASSTGLTPNEQFF
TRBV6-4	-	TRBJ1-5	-	TGTGCCAGCAGTGAGGGGGTCAATCAGCCCCAGCATTTT	CASSEGVNQPQHF
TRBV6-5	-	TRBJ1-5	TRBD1	TGTGCCAGCAGTTACCGGGACAGGCTCACCAATCAGCCCCAGCATTTT	CASSYRDRLTNQPQHF
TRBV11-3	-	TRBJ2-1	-	TGTGCCAGCAGTCAGGGTTCGGGGGCGGTTCACTACAATGAGCAGTTCTTC	CASSQGSGAVHYNEQFF